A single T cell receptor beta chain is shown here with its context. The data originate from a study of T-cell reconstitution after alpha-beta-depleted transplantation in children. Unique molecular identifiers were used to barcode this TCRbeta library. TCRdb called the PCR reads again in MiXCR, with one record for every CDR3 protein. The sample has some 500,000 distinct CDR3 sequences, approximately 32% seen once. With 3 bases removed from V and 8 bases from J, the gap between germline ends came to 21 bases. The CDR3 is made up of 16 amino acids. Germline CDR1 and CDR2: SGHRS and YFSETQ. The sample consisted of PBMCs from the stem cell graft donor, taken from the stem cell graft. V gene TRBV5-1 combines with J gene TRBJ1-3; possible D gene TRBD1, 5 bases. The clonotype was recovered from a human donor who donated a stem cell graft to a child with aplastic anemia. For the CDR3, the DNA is TGCGCCAGCAGCTCTTCCGGGACTGCCCGCGCGGACACCATATATTTT. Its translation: CASSSSGTARADTIYF.